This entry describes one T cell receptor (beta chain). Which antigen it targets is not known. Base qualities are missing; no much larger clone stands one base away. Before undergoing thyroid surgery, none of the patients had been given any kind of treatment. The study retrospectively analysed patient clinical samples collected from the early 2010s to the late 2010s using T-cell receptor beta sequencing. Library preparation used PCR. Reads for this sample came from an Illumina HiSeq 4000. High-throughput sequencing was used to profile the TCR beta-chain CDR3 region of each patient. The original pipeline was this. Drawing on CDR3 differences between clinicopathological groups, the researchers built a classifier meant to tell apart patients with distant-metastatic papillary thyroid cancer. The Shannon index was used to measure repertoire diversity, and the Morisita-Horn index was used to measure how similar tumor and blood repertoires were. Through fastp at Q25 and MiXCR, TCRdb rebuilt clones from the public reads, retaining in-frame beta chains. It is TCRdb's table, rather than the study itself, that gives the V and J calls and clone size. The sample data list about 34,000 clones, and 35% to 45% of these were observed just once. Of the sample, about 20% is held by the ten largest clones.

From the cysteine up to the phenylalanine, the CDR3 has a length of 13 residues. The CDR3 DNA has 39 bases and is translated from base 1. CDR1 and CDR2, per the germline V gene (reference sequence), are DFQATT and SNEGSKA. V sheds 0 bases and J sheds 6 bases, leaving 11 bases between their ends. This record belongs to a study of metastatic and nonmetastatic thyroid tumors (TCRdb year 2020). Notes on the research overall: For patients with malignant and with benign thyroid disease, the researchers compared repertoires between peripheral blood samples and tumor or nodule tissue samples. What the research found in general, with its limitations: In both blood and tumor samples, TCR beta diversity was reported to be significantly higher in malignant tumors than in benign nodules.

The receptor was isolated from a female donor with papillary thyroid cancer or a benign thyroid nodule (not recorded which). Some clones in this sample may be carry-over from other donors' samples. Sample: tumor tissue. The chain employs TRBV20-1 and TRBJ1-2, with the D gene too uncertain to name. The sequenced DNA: TGCAGTGCTAGAGATGCCGGGAGGGATGGCTACACCTTC. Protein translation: CSARDAGRDGYTF.